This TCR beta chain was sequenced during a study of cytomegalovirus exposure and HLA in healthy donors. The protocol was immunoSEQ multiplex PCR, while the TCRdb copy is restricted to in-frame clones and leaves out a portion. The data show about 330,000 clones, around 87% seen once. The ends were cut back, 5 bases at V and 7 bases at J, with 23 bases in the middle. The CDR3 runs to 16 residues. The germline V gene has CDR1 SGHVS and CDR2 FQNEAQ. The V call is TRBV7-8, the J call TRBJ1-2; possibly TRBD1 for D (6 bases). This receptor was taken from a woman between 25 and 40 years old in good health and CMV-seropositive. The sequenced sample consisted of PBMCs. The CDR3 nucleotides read TGTGCCAGCAGCCAAAGGAACAGGGATACCTCAGGTGGCTACACCTTC. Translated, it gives CASSQRNRDTSGGYTF.